One and the same sample provided the 32 T cell receptor beta chains below, sequenced in a study of T cell clonality in common variable immunodeficiency. Findings and limits, study-wide: In common variable immunodeficiency, TCR beta chains reportedly carried fewer deletions and N-nucleotide insertions.

Their antigen targets remain unknown. Assay used: immunoSEQ multiplex PCR; TCRdb lists only in-frame clones, some missing. This set yields around 15,000 clones and no singletons; the top ten hold less than 15%. Sequencing was carried out using peripheral blood mononuclear cells. The receptor source for this set is a human donor with common variable immunodeficiency.

This clone has just a few counts. The read finishes 3 residues shy of the CDR3 end, and the germline J gene is used to complete it. The chain employs TRBV19 and TRBJ2-1; tentative D call: TRBD1 (5 bases). The CDR3 extends over 15 amino acids. The germline V gene has CDR1 LNHDA and CDR2 SQIVND (reference sequence). V lost 7 bases and J lost 0, with 13 bases in between. CDR3 loop: CASKFRASSYNEQFF. Incomplete CDR3 DNA: TGTGCCAGTAAGTTCAGGGCCTCCTCCTACAATGAG. Variable domain in full (rest from reference TRBV19 and TRBJ2-1): DGGITQSPKYLFRKEGQNVTLSCEQNLNHDAMYWYRQDPGQGLRLIYYSQIVNDFQKGDIAEGYSVSREKKESFPLTVTSAQKNPTAFYLCASKFRASSYNEQFFGPGTRLTVL.

In its sample, this clone was seen a few times. The read ends 3 residues shy of where the CDR3 ends; the end is completed using the germline J gene. V and J are TRBV7-9 and TRBJ2-2; tentatively, D is TRBD1 (6 bases). The CDR3 runs 14 residues. V was pared by 3 bases and J by 1 base, with 6 bases between. The V gene's germline CDR1 is SEHNR and CDR2 FQNEAQ (reference sequence). Here the CDR3 reads CASSLTGNTGELFF. CDR3 DNA (partial): TGTGCCAGCAGCTTGACAGGGAACACCGGGGAG.

Worth noting for this clone: The read ends 3 residues before the CDR3 terminus; that terminus is restored from the germline J gene. The rearrangement joins TRBV5-1 to TRBJ1-1, with D uncertain. Germline assignment: CDR1 SGHRS and CDR2 YFSETQ. Between the trimmed V and J ends, which lost 3 bases and 5 bases, there was a span of 11 bases. There are 13 residues in the CDR3. CDR3 protein: CASSSIRRTEAFF. The CDR3 DNA, read in part, is TGCGCCAGCAGCTCGATTCGTCGGACTGAA.

There are a few counts of this clone. The read terminates 3 residues ahead of where the CDR3 ends, so the germline J gene completes it. The V gene is TRBV19, the J gene TRBJ1-2; weak D call: TRBD1 (5 bases). V was shortened by 6 bases and J by 2 bases, with 13 bases between the two germline ends. The CDR3 extends over 14 amino acids. Germline CDR1 LNHDA, CDR2 SQIVND (reference sequence). This chain's CDR3 is CASRPTDQNYGYTF. The part of the CDR3 DNA that was read is TGTGCCAGTAGGCCGACAGACCAGAACTATGGC.

This clone came up a few times. Coverage ceases 3 residues before the CDR3 finishes, and the germline J gene fills in the end. The chain recombines TRBV30 with TRBJ2-1; TRBD2 aligns across 10 bases. Germline CDR1 is GTSNPN and CDR2 is SVGIG (reference sequence). V lost 0 bases, J lost 7 bases, and 3 bases stayed unmatched. This CDR3 has 14 residues. CDR3 protein: CAWSVRLAGNEQFF. CDR3 bases read: TGTGCCTGGAGTGTCCGACTAGCGGGTAATGAG.

On this clone: The read is 3 residues too short to cover the CDR3 end, so that end is filled in from the germline J gene. This chain connects TRBV7-2 to TRBJ1-6; TRBD1 agrees at 10 bases. The CDR3 sequence is 13 residues long. V shed 6 bases, J shed 8 bases, and the junction held 1 base outside the gene matches. CDR1 is SGHTA, CDR2 FQGNSA, per germline. CDR3: CASSGTGDSPLHF. Incomplete CDR3 DNA: TGTGCCAGCAGTGGGACAGGGGATTCACCC.

There are a few counts of this clone. The read comes to an end 3 residues before the CDR3 does, leaving the germline J gene to fill in the end. J is TRBJ2-4 and V is TRBV7-4; 7 nucleotides align to TRBD1. From germline, CDR1 is SGHVT and CDR2 SQSDAQ. This CDR3 region has 17 residues. The trim removed 4 bases at V and 3 bases at J, leaving 12 bases unmatched. CDR3 DNA, as far as it was read: TGTGCCAGCAGCTGGTTACAGGGGCCTCCCCTCAAAAACATT. Amino acid sequence: CASSWLQGPPLKNI. From start to end, the CDR3 is CASSWLQGPPLKNIQYF.

This clone was seen at least ten times. Read coverage stops 3 residues before the CDR3 terminus; the germline J gene supplies the remainder. The rearrangement links TRBV20-1 to TRBJ1-1, with 7 bases identical to TRBD1. Germline CDR1 DFQATT, CDR2 SNEGSKA (reference sequence). The CDR3 covers 13 residues. The J segment lost 3 bases and the V segment lost 3 bases, leaving 4 bases of the junction unmatched. CDR3 sequence: CSARETGHTEAFF. The CDR3 bases that were read are TGCAGTGCTAGGGAGACAGGGCACACTGAA.

In the case of this clone: The read ends 3 residues before the CDR3 terminus; that terminus is restored from the germline J gene. The chain links TRBV6-1 to TRBJ1-2; 7 nucleotides match TRBD1. V lost 4 bases and J lost 5; bases outside the gene matches: 10. Germline V lookup: CDR1 MNHNS, CDR2 SASEGT. CDR3 length: 15 residues. The CDR3 region is CASSVDRESPYGYTF. The CDR3 DNA, read in part, is TGTGCCAGCAGTGTCGACAGGGAGAGTCCTTATGGC.

CDR3 residues: CASSVGQGFFYEQYF. Incomplete CDR3 DNA: TGTGCCAGCAGCGTCGGACAGGGTTTTTTCTACGAG. The chain is built from TRBV7-9 and TRBJ2-7; 8 bases line up with TRBD1. The read finishes 3 residues shy of the CDR3 end, and the germline J gene is used to complete it. This CDR3 comprises 15 residues. The ends lost 5 bases at V and 3 bases at J; junction bases unmatched: 9. CDR1 is SEHNR and CDR2 is FQNEAQ in the germline V gene (reference sequence).

For this clone: The read gets to within 3 residues of the CDR3 end, and the germline J gene fills in the rest. The chain links TRBV5-1 to TRBJ2-3; D possibly corresponds to TRBD1 (6 bases). CDR1 SGHRS and CDR2 YFSETQ come from the germline V gene. Between the trimmed V and J ends, which lost 7 bases and 0 bases, there was a span of 21 bases. The CDR3 is 17 amino acids. CDR3 bases read: TGCGCCAGCCGTAATTCAGGGGCAGGCTCCAGCACAGATACG. It is translated as CASRNSGAGSSTDT. The whole CDR3 sequence is CASRNSGAGSSTDTQYF.

This clone was observed at least ten times. The CDR3 end lies 3 residues beyond the end of the read and is filled in from the germline J gene. V and J are TRBV3-1 (or the pseudogene TRBV3-2) and TRBJ1-6, with D tentatively TRBD1 (6 bases). Germline V gene sequence: CDR1 LGHDT, CDR2 YNNKEL (reference sequence). This CDR3 has 15 residues. V was clipped by 2 bases and J by 7 bases, with 12 bases between them. The part of the CDR3 DNA that was read is TGTGCCAGCAGCCAAACGACAGGAGGGAATTCACCC. Amino acid sequence: CASSQTTGGNSP. Given in full, the CDR3 is CASSQTTGGNSPLHF.

This clone was detected ten times or more. The sequence runs out 3 residues before the end of the CDR3; the remainder is reconstructed from the germline J gene. The V and J genes are TRBV7-3 and TRBJ1-5; TRBD1 might be the D (6 bases). The V end lost 1 base, the J end lost 0 bases, and 22 bases lay between the germline ends. Germline V CDR1 and CDR2: SGHTA, FQGTGA. The CDR3 has 20 residues. CDR3 amino acids: CASSLSPPAGDKTSNQPQHF. The DNA read from the CDR3 is TGTGCCAGCAGCTTAAGCCCCCCGGCAGGGGACAAGACTAGCAATCAGCCC.

In this sample, this clone turned up a few times. The read gets to within 3 residues of the CDR3 end, and the germline J gene fills in the rest. This sequence joins TRBV5-5 and TRBJ1-4; D uncertain. The germline CDR1 and CDR2 sequences are SGHKS and YYEKEE (reference sequence). The CDR3 consists of 9 residues. The DNA read from the CDR3 is TGTGCCAGCAGCTTCGGA. Residues: CASSFG. The full CDR3 protein reads CASSFGLFF.

This clone was observed at least ten times. With the read ending 3 residues before the CDR3 end, the germline J gene is used to fill in that end. This chain uses TRBV2 with TRBJ1-2, with a weak D call TRBD1 (5 bases). Germline-derived CDR1 and CDR2 are SNHLY and FYNNEI. V shed 7 bases and J shed 6 bases, with 18 bases lying between them. The CDR3 contains 14 residues. CDR3 amino acids: CASTLGRGIHGYTF. CDR3 DNA, as far as it was read: TGTGCCAGCACCCTGGGGAGGGGCATACATGGC.

Concerning this clone: The missing CDR3 end, 3 residues past where the read stops, is filled in from the germline J gene. V usage is TRBV18 and J usage is TRBJ2-7, with 8 nucleotides matching TRBD1. CDR1 and CDR2 (germline): KGHSH, LQKENI. CDR3 length: 15 residues. V lost 2 bases to trimming and J lost 0 bases; unmatched junction nucleotides: 3. The DNA read from the CDR3 is TGTGCCAGCTCACCAGGCAGGGGGCTCTCCTACGAG. Residues: CASSPGRGLSYE. The full CDR3 protein is CASSPGRGLSYEQYF.

This clone was recorded a few times. The missing CDR3 end, 3 residues past where the read stops, is filled in from the germline J gene. The rearrangement joins TRBV7-2 to TRBJ1-6; 7 bases fit TRBD1. The V and J ends lost 3 bases and 7 bases, in that order; junction bases with no gene match: 6. The CDR3 is made up of 15 amino acids. From germline, CDR1 is SGHTA and CDR2 FQGNSA. The CDR3 here is CASSFQQGNNSPLHF. The covered CDR3 bases are TGTGCCAGCAGCTTTCAACAGGGGAACAATTCACCC.

This clone appeared a few times. CDR3 DNA (partial): TGTGCCAGCAGCTTAGGCGCAGGGGGTGCAGGGACC. Translating it yields CASSLGAGGAGT. The entire CDR3 is CASSLGAGGAGTQYF. The chain combines TRBV7-9 with TRBJ2-5; TRBD1 matches 7 bases. The read stops 3 residues short of the end of the CDR3; the missing end is completed from the germline J gene. This CDR3 comprises 15 residues. The junction had 9 bases not matched to a gene; V was cut back by 1 base and J by 7 bases. The germline gives CDR1 SEHNR, CDR2 FQNEAQ (reference sequence).

There are many counts of this clone. This chain's CDR3 is CSASTGTGYNEQFF. CDR3 DNA, as far as it was read: TGCAGTGCGTCCACAGGGACAGGCTACAATGAG. The gene calls are TRBV20-1 and TRBJ2-1, with 8 bases identical to TRBD1. The read ends 3 residues before the CDR3 terminus; that terminus is restored from the germline J gene. Germline V CDR1 and CDR2: DFQATT, SNEGSKA (reference sequence). CDR3 length: 14 amino acids. The trim removed 6 bases at V and 3 bases at J, leaving 7 bases unmatched.

Remarks on this clone: The CDR3 is cut off 3 residues early in the read; its end comes from the germline J gene. The chain recombines TRBV7-9 with TRBJ2-3; D remains ambiguous. The V end was cut by 8 bases, the J end by 2 bases, with 8 bases between. Per the germline V gene, CDR1 is SEHNR and CDR2 is FQNEAQ (reference sequence). The CDR3 extends over 12 amino acids. The DNA read from the CDR3 is TGTGCCAGCGGCCTCGACACAGATACG. This translates into CASGLDTDT. The full CDR3 protein is CASGLDTDTQYF.

This clone appeared many times. Coverage ceases 3 residues before the CDR3 finishes, and the germline J gene fills in the end. J is TRBJ2-7 and V is TRBV5-6; the D is unclear. CDR3 length: 13 residues. CDR1 and CDR2 (germline): SGHDT, YYEEEE. Trimming pared 5 bases from V and 0 bases from J, leaving 9 bases between. The CDR3 is CASRIPGSYEQYF. CDR3 DNA, as far as it was read: TGTGCCAGCAGGATCCCGGGCTCCTACGAG.

In its sample, this clone was seen a few times. The sequenced fragment ends 3 residues before the CDR3 boundary, so the rest is inferred from the germline J gene. The rearrangement joins TRBV2 to TRBJ1-5; TRBD1 might be the D (6 bases). Germline V gives CDR1 SNHLY, CDR2 FYNNEI. This CDR3 region has 15 residues. V was pared by 4 bases and J by 2 bases, with 12 bases between. The CDR3: CASSGTGLGNQPQHF. Partial CDR3 DNA: TGTGCCAGCAGTGGAACAGGGTTGGGCAATCAGCCC.

Here the CDR3 reads CASSFGLGETQYF. CDR3 DNA (partial): TGTGCCAGCAGCTTCGGACTAGGGGAGACC. J is TRBJ2-5 and V is TRBV7-2, with TRBD2 matching over 7 bases. The missing CDR3 end, 3 residues past where the read stops, is filled in from the germline J gene. Germline V CDR1 and CDR2: SGHTA, FQGNSA. The CDR3 consists of 13 residues. V lost 3 bases, J lost 5 bases, and 3 bases stayed unmatched.

As to this clone: The CDR3 goes on 3 residues after the read ends, and that part is filled in from the germline J gene. The J gene is TRBJ2-7, the V gene TRBV23-1, with D unresolved. TRBV23-1 is an open reading frame, and its role is uncertain. The CDR3 spans 11 residues. Trimming cost V 4 bases and J 3 bases, with 4 bases left between them. The sequenced part of the CDR3 DNA is TGCGCCAGCAGTCCCCGCTACGAG. The encoded protein is CASSPRYE. The CDR3 as a whole reads CASSPRYEQYF.

By sample fraction, this clone is medium-sized. The read terminates 3 residues before the CDR3 end, so the remaining end is supplied by the germline J gene. V and J are TRBV30 and TRBJ1-2; 9 nucleotides align to TRBD1. Germline loops: CDR1 GTSNPN, CDR2 SVGIG (reference sequence). The CDR3 loop spans 15 amino acids. The CDR3 loop reads CAWSELGTGRQGYTF. CDR3 bases read: TGTGCCTGGAGTGAACTGGGGACAGGGCGTCAGGGC. The full variable domain, its missing parts supplied by reference TRBV30 and TRBJ1-2, is SQTIHQWPATLVQPVGSPLSLECTVEGTSNPNLYWYRQAAGRGLQLLFYSVGIGQISSEVPQNLSASRPQDRQFILSSKKLLLSDSGFYLCAWSELGTGRQGYTFGSGTRLTVV.

As for this clone: The read ends 3 residues before the CDR3 terminus; that terminus is restored from the germline J gene. The chain has TRBV19 and TRBJ2-7, with D possibly TRBD1 on 6 matching bases. CDR3 size: 13 residues. V lost 4 bases and J 1 base, leaving 8 bases between the germline ends. Germline lookup yields CDR1 LNHDA and CDR2 SQIVND (reference sequence). The CDR3 here is CASSSGQSYEQYF. CDR3 bases read: TGTGCCAGTAGTAGCGGACAGTCCTACGAG.

The sequenced CDR3 bases are TGTGCCAGCAGCATACCCCAGGGGGGCGATAAGACC. Protein: CASSIPQGGDKT. The whole CDR3 is CASSIPQGGDKTQYF. The rearrangement uses TRBV2 and TRBJ2-5; D is possibly TRBD1 (7 bases). The read ends 3 residues early relative to the CDR3; the germline J gene fills the gap. V was trimmed by 6 bases and J by 6 bases, leaving 20 bases between them. Looked up from germline, CDR1 is SNHLY and CDR2 is FYNNEI. CDR3 length equals 15 residues.

On this clone: With the read ending 3 residues before the CDR3 end, the germline J gene is used to fill in that end. This rearrangement joins TRBV7-9 to TRBJ2-7; 10 bases are a match to TRBD1. Germline loops: CDR1 SEHNR, CDR2 FQNEAQ (reference sequence). V shed 5 bases and J 2 bases; nucleotides not matched to a gene: 3. There are 14 residues in the CDR3. The CDR3 reads CASSGQGGTYEQYF. The CDR3 DNA, read in part, is TGTGCCAGCAGCGGACAGGGGGGCACCTACGAG.

A word on this clone: The CDR3 end lies 3 residues beyond the end of the read and is filled in from the germline J gene. The genes are TRBV7-6 and TRBJ2-3, with a possible D match to TRBD2 (5 bases). There are 15 residues in the CDR3. Between the trimmed V and J ends, which lost 7 bases and 2 bases, there was a span of 16 bases. Germline lookup yields CDR1 SGHVS and CDR2 FNYEAQ. CDR3: CASIQTGLTTDTQYF. The sequenced CDR3 bases are TGTGCCAGCATCCAAACGGGGTTAACCACAGATACG.

This clone is categorized as medium-sized. The read comes to an end 3 residues before the CDR3 does, leaving the germline J gene to fill in the end. The V gene is TRBV29-1, the J gene TRBJ2-5; 7 bases agree with TRBD1. This CDR3 region has 11 residues. The germline V gene encodes CDR1 SQVTM and CDR2 ANQGSEA. Trimming at V came to 6 bases and at J to 4 bases, leaving 2 bases not matched to a gene. CDR3 loop: CSVHRGETQYF. The covered CDR3 bases are TGCAGCGTGCACAGGGGAGAGACC.

About this clone: The read halts 3 residues ahead of the CDR3 end, with the missing end drawn from the germline J gene. The chain combines TRBV23-1 with TRBJ2-7; D not resolved. TRBV23-1 is designated an ORF whose function remains uncertain. Trimming took off 0 bases at V and 6 bases at J, with 9 bases between the two ends. The CDR3 totals 13 residues. Partial CDR3 DNA: TGCGCCAGCAGTCAATCGAACGCGAGCGAG. Protein sequence: CASSQSNASE. The full CDR3 is CASSQSNASEQYF.

At least ten counts were recorded for this clone. The read ends 3 residues before the CDR3 terminus; that terminus is restored from the germline J gene. The chain uses TRBV20-1 and TRBJ2-3; 9 bases are shared with TRBD2. Trimming cost V 1 base and J 3 bases; bases outside gene matches: 5. CDR3 size: 15 residues. The germline V gene has CDR1 DFQATT and CDR2 SNEGSKA (reference sequence). The DNA read from the CDR3 is TGCAGTGCTAGAGGACGGCGGGGGGGTACAGATACG. Its translation: CSARGRRGGTDT. The CDR3 in full is CSARGRRGGTDTQYF.